This is a list of T cell receptor beta chains from one sample in a study of blood T cells in healthy people across ages. TCRdb re-derived calls from the 5' RACE reads in MiXCR, one entry per CDR3 protein. The sample contains a few hundred thousand distinct CDR3 sequences, about 26% of which appear only once. These data were also filed under a second study, of T cells of mothers and their children.

The sequenced sample consisted of blood. Every receptor here comes from a boy aged 2-15 years in good health. Both conserved end residues are trimmed from each CDR3. Fields, in order: J gene, V gene, CDR3 protein.

j_gene: TRBJ2-3; v_gene: TRBV4-3; CDR3aa: ASSLGPWGLAPQRDTQY
j_gene: TRBJ2-5; v_gene: TRBV4-2; CDR3aa: ASSQDSGRETQY
j_gene: TRBJ1-2; v_gene: TRBV14; CDR3aa: ASSHRGVGHSLGGYT
j_gene: TRBJ2-6; v_gene: TRBV5-1; CDR3aa: ASSLGESSGANVLT
j_gene: TRBJ1-6; v_gene: TRBV6-5; CDR3aa: ASSYSTPRQFSSYNSPLH
j_gene: TRBJ2-7; v_gene: TRBV7-9; CDR3aa: ASSARDRGRYEQY
j_gene: TRBJ2-1; v_gene: TRBV6-2/TRBV6-3; CDR3aa: AGSSGTSGRIYNEQF
j_gene: TRBJ1-2; v_gene: TRBV6-1; CDR3aa: ASSEARQSPST
j_gene: TRBJ1-6; v_gene: TRBV14; CDR3aa: ASSSRRTGRNSPLH
j_gene: TRBJ2-5; v_gene: TRBV9; CDR3aa: ASSVARKTETQY
j_gene: -; v_gene: TRBV5-1; CDR3aa: ASSSGGTSGGGGYEQY
j_gene: TRBJ2-6; v_gene: TRBV5-4; CDR3aa: ASSWGGGAGANVLT
j_gene: TRBJ2-2; v_gene: TRBV7-9; CDR3aa: ASSLGRGANTGELF
j_gene: TRBJ1-2; v_gene: TRBV20-1; CDR3aa: SARVRTEPNYGYT
j_gene: TRBJ1-1; v_gene: TRBV4-1; CDR3aa: ASSQERTPNTEAF
j_gene: -; v_gene: TRBV20-1; CDR3aa: SARGGQGTYEQY
j_gene: -; v_gene: TRBV12-3/TRBV12-4; CDR3aa: ASSLAGLAGGYEQY
j_gene: TRBJ1-1; v_gene: TRBV6-6; CDR3aa: ASSYEASRGTEAF
j_gene: TRBJ2-3; v_gene: TRBV29-1; CDR3aa: SVARTDTQY
j_gene: TRBJ2-5; v_gene: TRBV14; CDR3aa: ASSQVRTQSAETQY
j_gene: TRBJ2-3; v_gene: TRBV24-1; CDR3aa: ATSDRDRGTDTQY
j_gene: -; v_gene: TRBV12-3/TRBV12-4; CDR3aa: ASRSGSMDNEQF
j_gene: TRBJ2-3; v_gene: TRBV24-1; CDR3aa: ATSDGTGGPDTQY
j_gene: TRBJ1-5; v_gene: TRBV15; CDR3aa: ATNPGLQSQPQH
j_gene: TRBJ2-1; v_gene: TRBV29-1; CDR3aa: SVFGELYNEQF
j_gene: TRBJ2-7; v_gene: TRBV11-2; CDR3aa: ASSLPYRGSYEQY
j_gene: TRBJ1-2; v_gene: TRBV29-1; CDR3aa: SAWESYGYT
j_gene: -; v_gene: TRBV7-8; CDR3aa: ASSLSGGNYEQY
j_gene: TRBJ1-1; v_gene: TRBV11-2; CDR3aa: ASSLPGETEAF
j_gene: TRBJ2-5; v_gene: TRBV5-5; CDR3aa: ASSFVASEETQY
j_gene: TRBJ1-1; v_gene: TRBV12-5; CDR3aa: AGGTSRTEAF
j_gene: TRBJ1-1; v_gene: TRBV20-1; CDR3aa: SAAGTPNTEAF
j_gene: -; v_gene: TRBV27; CDR3aa: ASSFYGRPKSSYEQY
j_gene: TRBJ2-5; v_gene: TRBV4-3; CDR3aa: ASSQDPSQKETQY
j_gene: TRBJ2-1; v_gene: TRBV9; CDR3aa: ASSGRLAGGVYNEQF
j_gene: TRBJ2-5; v_gene: TRBV20-1; CDR3aa: SASDGGHLGTQY
j_gene: TRBJ1-3; v_gene: TRBV7-9; CDR3aa: AGSLGSPSGNTIY
j_gene: TRBJ2-5; v_gene: TRBV7-9; CDR3aa: ASSPPTLETQY
j_gene: TRBJ2-1; v_gene: TRBV11-2; CDR3aa: ASSGVSGRAYNEQF
j_gene: TRBJ1-1; v_gene: TRBV7-9; CDR3aa: ASSTSGHGDTEAF
j_gene: TRBJ2-1; v_gene: TRBV6-2/TRBV6-3; CDR3aa: ASSSPGTSRSNEQF
j_gene: -; v_gene: TRBV29-1; CDR3aa: SVTSGYEQY
j_gene: TRBJ2-1; v_gene: TRBV7-9; CDR3aa: ASILASPSSYNEQF
j_gene: -; v_gene: TRBV20-1; CDR3aa: SAGIAGLTYNEQY
j_gene: TRBJ1-4; v_gene: TRBV5-5; CDR3aa: ASTGQVAANEKLF
j_gene: TRBJ2-3; v_gene: TRBV3-1; CDR3aa: ASSQDPLAGGITDTQY
j_gene: -; v_gene: TRBV7-8; CDR3aa: ASSLVGTRAYNEQF
j_gene: TRBJ1-5; v_gene: TRBV27; CDR3aa: ASSPYNQPQH
j_gene: TRBJ2-6; v_gene: TRBV2; CDR3aa: ASSEDRTFFPSGANVLT
j_gene: TRBJ2-1; v_gene: TRBV7-8; CDR3aa: ASSLDTGESNEQF
j_gene: TRBJ2-5; v_gene: TRBV5-1; CDR3aa: ASSLERGKETQY
j_gene: TRBJ1-4; v_gene: TRBV5-5; CDR3aa: ASSLDSGTTNEKLF
j_gene: TRBJ2-3; v_gene: TRBV28; CDR3aa: ASSSSTSGDFTDTQY
j_gene: TRBJ2-3; v_gene: TRBV20-1; CDR3aa: SAEGRVEGQSTDTQY
j_gene: TRBJ2-5; v_gene: TRBV30; CDR3aa: AWSVGRVQETQY